A single sample gave rise to the 23 T cell receptor beta chains below, sequenced in a study of T cell repertoires in cytomegalovirus infection. These receptors are not linked to any known antigen. TCRdb recomputed calls from the reads with MiXCR, one row per CDR3 protein. The sample shows roughly 120,000 distinct CDR3 sequences, around 28% of them seen only once. The sequencing here drew on CD8+ T cells from cultured PBMCs, taken from culture after CMV antigen stimulation. These receptors all stem from a human donor in good health (CMV status not recorded). Some clones in this sample may be carry-over from other donors' samples.

This chain links TRBV27 with TRBJ2-1; TRBD2 aligns across 8 bases. J was trimmed by 2 bases and V by 0 bases; bases with no gene match: 0. The CDR3 runs 15 residues. The V gene's germline CDR1 is MNHEY and CDR2 SMNVEV (reference sequence). The CDR3 DNA sequence: TGTGCCAGCAGTTTATCTAGCGGGACCTACAATGAGCAGTTCTTC. This translates into CASSLSSGTYNEQFF.

This clonotype was counted between two and nine times. The gene calls are TRBV6-6 and TRBJ2-7; D gene uncertain. V dropped 0 bases and J dropped 6 bases, with 6 bases sitting between them. The CDR3 is made up of 12 amino acids. Germline-derived CDR1 and CDR2 are MNHNY and SVGAGI (reference sequence). CDR3 in DNA: TGTGCCAGCAGTTACTCGACAAGCGAGCAGTACTTC. This gives the protein CASSYSTSEQYF.

This clonotype was observed many times. The V call is TRBV7-8, the J call TRBJ1-5; 11 bases map to TRBD1. Trimming at V came to 5 bases and at J to 7 bases, leaving 7 bases not matched to a gene. The CDR3 runs to 15 residues. CDR1 is SGHVS and CDR2 is FQNEAQ in the germline V gene. The CDR3 loop is CASSPGTGGDQPQHF. Here the CDR3 DNA reads TGTGCCAGCAGCCCCGGGACAGGGGGGGACCAGCCCCAGCATTTT.

The V call is TRBV27, the J call TRBJ2-1; 9 bases are shared with TRBD2. V shed 2 bases and J 4 bases; nucleotides not matched to a gene: 3. The CDR3 has 15 residues. Germline assignment: CDR1 MNHEY and CDR2 SMNVEV (reference sequence). The CDR3 is CASSLIAGVYNEQFF. Written as DNA, the CDR3 is TGTGCCAGCAGTTTAATAGCGGGGGTGTACAATGAGCAGTTCTTC.

In its sample, this clonotype was seen many times. The chain carries TRBV7-9 and TRBJ1-5; D not certain. The CDR3 is 14 residues long. V shed 1 base and J shed 0 bases, with 4 bases lying between them. CDR1 SEHNR and CDR2 FQNEAQ come from the germline V gene (reference sequence). CDR3 sequence: CASSLGYSNQPQHF. As DNA, the CDR3 is TGTGCCAGCAGCTTAGGCTATAGCAATCAGCCCCAGCATTTT. The full variable domain, its missing parts supplied by reference TRBV7-9 and TRBJ1-5, is DTGVSQNPRHKITKRGQNVTFRCDPISEHNRLYWYRQTLGQGPEFLTYFQNEAQLEKSRLLSDRFSAERPKGSFSTLEIQRTEQGDSAMYLCASSLGYSNQPQHFGDGTRLSIL.

This clonotype was counted between two and nine times. The chain carries TRBV28 and TRBJ2-5; 8 nucleotides match TRBD1. The V gene end was trimmed by 1 base and the J gene end by 5 bases; junction bases not matched to a gene: 9. Germline V gene data show CDR1 as MDHEN and CDR2 as SYDVKM. The CDR3 has 16 amino acids. Here the CDR3 DNA reads TGTGCCAGCAGTTTATACCCGACAGGGGTCGAGGAGACCCAGTACTTC. Protein product: CASSLYPTGVEETQYF.

This chain uses TRBV7-9 with TRBJ1-1; TRBD1 is a possible D gene (5 bases). Trimming removed 5 bases at V and 5 bases at J, with 12 bases between. Germline CDR1 reads SEHNR; CDR2 reads FQNEAQ (reference sequence). The CDR3 runs 13 residues. CDR3 DNA sequence: TGTGCCAGCAGCCCGGTCGGGGGAACTGAAGCTTTCTTT. Amino acids: CASSPVGGTEAFF.

The rearrangement joins TRBV2 to TRBJ2-6, with D hard to call. This CDR3 comprises 16 residues. Germline V gene data show CDR1 as SNHLY and CDR2 as FYNNEI. The V and J ends lost 4 bases and 0 bases respectively, with 10 bases between them. The CDR3 DNA reads TGTGCCAGCAGTGTCGTGAAGGCCTCTGGGGCCAACGTCCTGACTTTC. Translated: CASSVVKASGANVLTF.

J is TRBJ2-7 and V is TRBV7-6; 7 bases match TRBD2. CDR1 and CDR2 (germline): SGHVS, FNYEAQ. Trimming at V came to 2 bases and at J to 0 bases, leaving 4 bases not matched to a gene. This CDR3 has 15 residues. CDR3: CASSLWRGSSYEQYF. CDR3 DNA: TGTGCCAGCAGCTTATGGCGGGGGAGCTCCTACGAGCAGTACTTC.

This chain connects TRBV2 to TRBJ2-7; D is possibly TRBD1 or TRBD2 (6 bases each). Germline values: CDR1 SNHLY, CDR2 FYNNEI. The V gene lost 5 bases and the J gene lost 7 bases, with 21 bases spanning the gap. The CDR3 is 15 residues long. CDR3 region: CASSYLAGTPWEQYF. Here the CDR3 DNA reads TGTGCCAGCAGTTATTTGGCGGGGACACCGTGGGAGCAGTACTTC.

This clonotype was counted at least ten times. V is TRBV28 and J is TRBJ2-5; TRBD1 agrees at 7 bases. Germline V lookup: CDR1 MDHEN, CDR2 SYDVKM. This CDR3 is built from 15 residues. V was pared by 3 bases and J by 1 base, with 5 bases of the junction left unmatched. The CDR3 DNA sequence: TGTGCCAGCAGTTTTGAGACAGGGCTCCAAGAGACCCAGTACTTC. Amino acids: CASSFETGLQETQYF.

A few counts support this clonotype. The chain employs TRBV15 and TRBJ1-6; D is ambiguous. This CDR3 has 15 residues. Germline CDR1 reads LNHNV; CDR2 reads YYDKDF (reference sequence). Trimming removed 0 bases from V and 8 bases from J, with 11 bases in between. This CDR3 is CATSRDYGRDSPLHF. For the CDR3, the DNA is TGTGCCACCAGCAGAGACTACGGAAGGGATTCACCCCTCCACTTT.

This clonotype has at least ten counts. The chain carries TRBV11-3 and TRBJ1-1, with unresolved D. Germline CDR1 is SGHNT and CDR2 is YENEEA. V dropped 1 base and J dropped 3 bases, with 6 bases sitting between them. This CDR3 region has 13 residues. In nucleotides, the CDR3 is TGTGCCAGCAGCTTAGCCCAAGACACTGAAGCTTTCTTT. It specifies CASSLAQDTEAFF. Complete variable domain (other parts from reference TRBV11-3 and TRBJ1-1): EAGVVQSPRYKIIEKKQPVAFWCNPISGHNTLYWYLQNLGQGPELLIRYENEEAVDDSQLPKDRFSAERLKGVDSTLKIQPAELGDSAVYLCASSLAQDTEAFFGQGTRLTVV.

Ten or more counts support this clonotype. The chain has TRBV28 and TRBJ2-3, with no clear D. CDR1 and CDR2 (germline): MDHEN, SYDVKM. This CDR3 has 13 residues. V lost 5 bases and J lost 6, with 12 bases in between. Here the CDR3 reads CASSNPLWDTQYF. The CDR3 DNA sequence: TGTGCCAGCAGTAACCCTCTATGGGATACGCAGTATTTT.

The rearrangement joins TRBV11-2 to TRBJ2-1, with TRBD1 identical over 9 bases. Per germline, CDR1 SGHAT and CDR2 FQNNGV. The V and J ends lost 2 bases and 8 bases, in that order; junction bases with no gene match: 7. The CDR3 is 15 amino acids. The CDR3 sequence: CASSLRMDRGDEQFF. CDR3 DNA sequence: TGTGCCAGCAGCTTACGAATGGACAGGGGCGATGAGCAGTTCTTC.

CDR3 protein: CASSLIQGTDTQYF. DNA for the CDR3: TGTGCCAGCAGTTTAATCCAGGGCACAGATACGCAGTATTTT. This rearrangement joins TRBV27 to TRBJ2-3; D not certain. V gave up 2 bases and J gave up 1 base, with 7 bases separating them. Germline V CDR1 and CDR2: MNHEY, SMNVEV (reference sequence). This CDR3 is built from 14 residues.

The sample holds a few counts of this clonotype. CDR3 nucleotides: TGTGCCAGCAGCTTCACAGACGGACAGGCCCTTGAAGCTTTCTTT. Translated: CASSFTDGQALEAFF. The V call is TRBV7-6, the J call TRBJ1-1; 7 bases fit TRBD1. V shed 3 bases and J 7 bases; nucleotides not matched to a gene: 11. Germline CDR1 and CDR2: SGHVS and FNYEAQ. The CDR3 covers 15 residues.

This clonotype was observed a handful of times. The chain couples TRBV6-5 to TRBJ2-3, with 7 bases matching TRBD1. CDR1 is MNHEY and CDR2 is SVGAGI in the germline V gene. V gave up 6 bases and J gave up 3 bases; unmatched junction bases: 9. This CDR3 is 15 amino acids long. The CDR3 DNA is TGTGCCAGCAGCCCTCTCAAGACAGGGACAGATACGCAGTATTTT. It yields the protein CASSPLKTGTDTQYF.

The chain employs TRBV20-1 and TRBJ2-7; tentative D call: TRBD1 (5 bases). This CDR3 comprises 13 residues. Trimming removed 6 bases at V and 5 bases at J, with 17 bases between. Germline-derived CDR1 and CDR2 are DFQATT and SNEGSKA (reference sequence). Written as DNA, the CDR3 is TGCAGTGCCAGGGCAGGATTGATTGACGAGCAGTACTTC. As protein: CSARAGLIDEQYF.

The V and J genes are TRBV5-6 and TRBJ2-3; D is uncertain. Per germline, CDR1 SGHDT and CDR2 YYEEEE. Trimming took off 4 bases at V and 1 base at J, with 13 bases between the two ends. This CDR3 spans 15 amino acids. The CDR3 sequence is CASSPQRSGTDTQYF. The CDR3 DNA reads as TGTGCCAGCAGCCCCCAAAGGAGCGGCACAGATACGCAGTATTTT.

This clonotype has only a few counts. This chain links TRBV27 with TRBJ2-3, with 9 bases aligning to TRBD2. J lost 5 bases, V lost 2 bases, and 8 bases had no gene match. Germline V lookup: CDR1 MNHEY, CDR2 SMNVEV (reference sequence). The CDR3 has 16 residues. DNA for the CDR3: TGTGCCAGCAGTTTAGGGCCTAGCGGGGCCATAGATACGCAGTATTTT. Protein product: CASSLGPSGAIDTQYF.

J is TRBJ1-3 and V is TRBV7-6; 7 nucleotides agree with TRBD1. V gave up 5 bases and J gave up 6 bases; unmatched junction bases: 10. This CDR3 comprises 15 residues. Germline assignment: CDR1 SGHVS and CDR2 FNYEAQ. The CDR3 spells CASSPGQDNQNTIYF. The CDR3 nucleotides read TGTGCCAGCAGCCCCGGACAGGATAATCAAAACACCATATATTTT. The entire variable domain, with the rest obtained from reference TRBV7-6 and TRBJ1-3, is as follows: GAGVSQSPRYKVTKRGQDVALRCDPISGHVSLYWYRQALGQGPEFLTYFNYEAQQDKSGLPNDRFSAERPEGSISTLTIQRTEQRDSAMYRCASSPGQDNQNTIYFGEGSWLTVV.

The chain joins TRBV29-1 to TRBJ2-6, with D tentatively TRBD1 (5 bases). Trimming removed 1 base from V and 0 bases from J, with 7 bases in between. The CDR3 sequence is 15 residues long. Germline lookup yields CDR1 SQVTM and CDR2 ANQGSEA. CDR3 sequence (DNA): TGCAGCGTTGAAGGTACAGGCTCTGGGGCCAACGTCCTGACTTTC. Protein sequence: CSVEGTGSGANVLTF.